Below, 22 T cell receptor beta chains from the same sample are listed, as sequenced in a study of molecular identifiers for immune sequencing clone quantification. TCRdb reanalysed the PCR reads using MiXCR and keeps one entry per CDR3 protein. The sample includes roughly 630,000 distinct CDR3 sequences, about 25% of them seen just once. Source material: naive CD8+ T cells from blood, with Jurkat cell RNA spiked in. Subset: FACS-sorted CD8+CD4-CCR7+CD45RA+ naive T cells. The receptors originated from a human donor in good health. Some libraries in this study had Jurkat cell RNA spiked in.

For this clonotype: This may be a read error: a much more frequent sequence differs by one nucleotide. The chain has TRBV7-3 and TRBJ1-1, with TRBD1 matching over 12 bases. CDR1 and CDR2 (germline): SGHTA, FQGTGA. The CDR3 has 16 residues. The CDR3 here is CASSPRDRGRGTEASF. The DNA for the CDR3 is TGTGCCAGCAGCCCTCGGGACAGGGGGCGCGGGACTGAAGCTTCCTTT. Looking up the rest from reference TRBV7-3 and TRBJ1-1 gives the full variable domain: GAGVSQTPSNKVTEKGKYVELRCDPISGHTALYWYRQSLGQGPEFLIYFQGTGAADDSGLPNDRFFAVRPEGSVSTLKIQRTERGDSAVYLCASSPRDRGRGTEASFGQGTRLTVV.

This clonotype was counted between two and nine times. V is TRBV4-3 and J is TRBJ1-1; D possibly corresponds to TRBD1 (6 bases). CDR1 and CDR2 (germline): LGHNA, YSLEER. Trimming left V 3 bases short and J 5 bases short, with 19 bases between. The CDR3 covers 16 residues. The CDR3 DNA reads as TGCGCCAGCAGCCAGGGAACCCGGGACATTGGGACTGAAGCTTTCTTT. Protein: CASSQGTRDIGTEAFF.

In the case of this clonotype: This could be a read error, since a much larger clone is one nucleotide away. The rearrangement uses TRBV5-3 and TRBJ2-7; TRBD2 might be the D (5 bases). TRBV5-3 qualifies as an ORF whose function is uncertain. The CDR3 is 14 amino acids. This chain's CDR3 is CASSLAGALCEQYF. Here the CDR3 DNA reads TGTGCCAGCAGCTTGGCGGGTGCCCTCTGCGAGCAGTACTTC.

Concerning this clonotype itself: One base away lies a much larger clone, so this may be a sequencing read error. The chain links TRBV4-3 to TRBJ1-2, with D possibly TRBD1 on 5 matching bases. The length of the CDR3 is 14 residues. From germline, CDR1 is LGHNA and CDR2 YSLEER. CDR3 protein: CASSPETGIYSYTF. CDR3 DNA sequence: TGCGCCAGCAGCCCCGAAACAGGAATCTATAGCTACACCTTC.

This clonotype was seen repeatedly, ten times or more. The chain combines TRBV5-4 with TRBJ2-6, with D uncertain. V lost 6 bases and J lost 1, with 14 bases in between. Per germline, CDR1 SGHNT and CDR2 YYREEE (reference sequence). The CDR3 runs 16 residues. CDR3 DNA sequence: TGTGCCAGCACCCAATTATTGGGATCTGGGGCCAACGTCCTGACTTTC. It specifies CASTQLLGSGANVLTF.

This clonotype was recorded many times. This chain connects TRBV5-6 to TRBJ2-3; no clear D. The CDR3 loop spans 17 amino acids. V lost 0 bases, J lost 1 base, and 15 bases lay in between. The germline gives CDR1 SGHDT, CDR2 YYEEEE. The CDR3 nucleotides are TGTGCCAGCAGCTTGGAGGCCATCGGAATTCGCACAGATACGCAGTATTTT. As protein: CASSLEAIGIRTDTQYF. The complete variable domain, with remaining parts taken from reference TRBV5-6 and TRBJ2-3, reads DAGVTQSPTHLIKTRGQQVTLRCSPKSGHDTVSWYQQALGQGPQFIFQYYEEEERQRGNFPDRFSGHQFPNYSSELNVNALLLGDSALYLCASSLEAIGIRTDTQYFGPGTRLTVL.

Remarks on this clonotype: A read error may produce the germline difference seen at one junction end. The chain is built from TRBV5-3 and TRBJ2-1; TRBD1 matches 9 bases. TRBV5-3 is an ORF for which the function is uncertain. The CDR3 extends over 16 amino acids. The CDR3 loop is CASSSGQGLSYNEQFF. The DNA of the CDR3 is TGTGCCAGCAGCTCAGGACAGGGGTTATCCTACAATGAGCAGTTCTTC.

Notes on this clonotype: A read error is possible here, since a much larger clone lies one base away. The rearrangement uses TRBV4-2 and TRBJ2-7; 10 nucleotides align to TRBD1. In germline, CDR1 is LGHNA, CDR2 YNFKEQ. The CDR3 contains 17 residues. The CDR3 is CASSLSPSGTGAYGQYF. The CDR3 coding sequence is TGTGCCAGCAGCCTTTCCCCTTCCGGGACAGGGGCCTACGGGCAGTACTTC.

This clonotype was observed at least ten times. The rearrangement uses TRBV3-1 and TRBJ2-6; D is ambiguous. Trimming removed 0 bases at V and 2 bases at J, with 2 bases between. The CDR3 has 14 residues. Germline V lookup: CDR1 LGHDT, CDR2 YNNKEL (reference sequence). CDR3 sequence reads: CASSQEAGANVLTF. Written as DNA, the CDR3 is TGTGCCAGCAGCCAAGAGGCTGGGGCCAACGTCCTGACTTTC.

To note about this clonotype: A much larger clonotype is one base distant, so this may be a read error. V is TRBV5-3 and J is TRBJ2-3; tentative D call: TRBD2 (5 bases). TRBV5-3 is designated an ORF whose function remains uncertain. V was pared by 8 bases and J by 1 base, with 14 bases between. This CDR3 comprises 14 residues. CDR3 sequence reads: CASRTGARTDTQYF. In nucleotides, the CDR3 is TGTGCCAGCAGGACTGGCGCACGCACAGATACGCAGTATTTT.

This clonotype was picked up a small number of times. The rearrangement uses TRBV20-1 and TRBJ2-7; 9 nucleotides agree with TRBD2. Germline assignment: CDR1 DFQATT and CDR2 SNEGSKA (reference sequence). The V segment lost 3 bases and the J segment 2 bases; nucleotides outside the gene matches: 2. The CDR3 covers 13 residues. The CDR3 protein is CSARTSGAYEQYF. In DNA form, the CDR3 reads TGCAGTGCTAGGACTAGCGGAGCCTACGAGCAGTACTTC.

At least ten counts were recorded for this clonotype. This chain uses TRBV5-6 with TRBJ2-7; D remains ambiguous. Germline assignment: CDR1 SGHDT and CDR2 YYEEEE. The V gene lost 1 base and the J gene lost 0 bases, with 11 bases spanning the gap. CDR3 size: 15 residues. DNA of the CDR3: TGTGCCAGCAGCTTGTGGACCGATCCCTCCTACGAGCAGTACTTC. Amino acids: CASSLWTDPSYEQYF.

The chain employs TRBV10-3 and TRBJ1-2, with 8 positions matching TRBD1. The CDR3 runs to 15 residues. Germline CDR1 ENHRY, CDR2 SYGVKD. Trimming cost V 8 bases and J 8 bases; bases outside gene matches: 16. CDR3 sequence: CAIWAEEDRGWGYTF. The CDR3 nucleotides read TGTGCCATCTGGGCGGAGGAAGACAGGGGCTGGGGCTACACCTTC.

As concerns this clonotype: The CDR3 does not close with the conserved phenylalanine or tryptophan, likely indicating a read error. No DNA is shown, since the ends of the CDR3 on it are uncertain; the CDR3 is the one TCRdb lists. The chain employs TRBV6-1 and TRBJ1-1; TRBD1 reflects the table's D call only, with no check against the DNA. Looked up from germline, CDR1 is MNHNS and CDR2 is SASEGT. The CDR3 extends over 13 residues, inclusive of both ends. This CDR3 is CASRNTGTRDFFL.

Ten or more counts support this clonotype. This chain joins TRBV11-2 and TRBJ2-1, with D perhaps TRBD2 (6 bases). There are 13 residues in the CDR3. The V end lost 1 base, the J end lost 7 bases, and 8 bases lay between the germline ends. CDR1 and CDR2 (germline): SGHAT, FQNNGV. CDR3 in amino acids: CASSLVGGNEQFF. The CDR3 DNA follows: TGTGCCAGCAGCTTAGTAGGAGGGAATGAGCAGTTCTTC.

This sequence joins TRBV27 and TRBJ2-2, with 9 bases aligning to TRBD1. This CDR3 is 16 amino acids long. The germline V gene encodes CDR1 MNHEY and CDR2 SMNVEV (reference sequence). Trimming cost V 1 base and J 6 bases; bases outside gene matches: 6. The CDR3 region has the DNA TGTGCCAGCAGTTTATTGGTTGGGACAGGGCCCGGGGAGCTGTTTTTT. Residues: CASSLLVGTGPGELFF.

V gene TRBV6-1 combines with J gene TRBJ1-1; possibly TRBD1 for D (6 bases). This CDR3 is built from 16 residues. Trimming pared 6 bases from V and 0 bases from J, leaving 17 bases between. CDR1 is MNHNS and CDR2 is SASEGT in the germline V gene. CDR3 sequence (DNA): TGTGCCAGCAGCGCGCGGGAGGACAGCATGAACACTGAAGCTTTCTTT. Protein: CASSAREDSMNTEAFF.

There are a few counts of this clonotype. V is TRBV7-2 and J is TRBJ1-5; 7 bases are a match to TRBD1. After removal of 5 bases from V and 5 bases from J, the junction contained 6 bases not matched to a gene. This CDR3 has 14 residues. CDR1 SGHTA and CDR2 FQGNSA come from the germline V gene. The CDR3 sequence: CASSTRDSYQPQHF. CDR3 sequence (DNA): TGTGCCAGCAGCACCCGGGACAGCTATCAGCCCCAGCATTTT.

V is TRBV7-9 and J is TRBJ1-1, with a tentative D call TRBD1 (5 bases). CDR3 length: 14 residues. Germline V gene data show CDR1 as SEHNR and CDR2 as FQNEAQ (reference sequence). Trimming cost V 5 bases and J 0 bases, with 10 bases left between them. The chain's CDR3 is CASSPTELNTEAFF. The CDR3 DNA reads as TGTGCCAGCAGCCCGACAGAATTGAACACTGAAGCTTTCTTT. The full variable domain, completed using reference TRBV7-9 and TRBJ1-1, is DTGVSQNPRHKITKRGQNVTFRCDPISEHNRLYWYRQTLGQGPEFLTYFQNEAQLEKSRLLSDRFSAERPKGSFSTLEIQRTEQGDSAMYLCASSPTELNTEAFFGQGTRLTVV.

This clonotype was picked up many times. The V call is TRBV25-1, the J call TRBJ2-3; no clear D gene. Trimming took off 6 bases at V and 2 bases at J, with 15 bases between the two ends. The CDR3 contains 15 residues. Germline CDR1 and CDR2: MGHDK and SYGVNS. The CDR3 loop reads CASSPVGLTTDTQYF. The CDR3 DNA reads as TGTGCCAGCAGCCCCGTCGGGCTAACCACAGATACGCAGTATTTT.

The CDR3 DNA reads as TGTGCCAGTACTTTTCGGATGAACACTGAAGCTTTCTTT. Translating it yields CASTFRMNTEAFF. The V call is TRBV19, the J call TRBJ1-1; D gene uncertain. This CDR3 is 13 amino acids long. Trimming took off 7 bases at V and 0 bases at J, with 9 bases between the two ends. The germline CDR1 and CDR2 sequences are LNHDA and SQIVND (reference sequence).

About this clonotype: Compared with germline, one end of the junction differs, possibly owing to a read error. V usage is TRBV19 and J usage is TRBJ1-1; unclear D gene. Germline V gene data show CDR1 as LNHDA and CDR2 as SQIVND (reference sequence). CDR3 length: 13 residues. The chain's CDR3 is CASSGGLNTEASF. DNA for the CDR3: TGTGCCAGTTCGGGCGGCTTGAACACTGAAGCTTCCTTT. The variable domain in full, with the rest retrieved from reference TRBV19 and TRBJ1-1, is DGGITQSPKYLFRKEGQNVTLSCEQNLNHDAMYWYRQDPGQGLRLIYYSQIVNDFQKGDIAEGYSVSREKKESFPLTVTSAQKNPTAFYLCASSGGLNTEASFGQGTRLTVV.